The text below deals with one TCR beta chain. This record belongs to a study of T cell changes during pregnancy in multiple sclerosis. From germline, CDR1 is MNHEY and CDR2 SMNVEV (reference sequence). CDR3 length equals 17 residues. V dropped 5 bases and J dropped 0; count of bases not matched to a gene: 7. TCRdb keeps only in-frame clones here, not all; method: immunoSEQ multiplex PCR. The data contain 75,000 to 100,000 clones, 92% of them singletons. This chain uses TRBV27 with TRBJ2-6, with 7 bases matching TRBD1. This receptor was taken from a female donor in good health, enrolled as a control in a pregnancy study. This material consisted of peripheral blood, taken after pregnancy. CDR3 DNA: TGTGCCAGCAGTGCGACAGGGTTTGGCTCTGGGGCCAACGTCCTGACTTTC. Residues: CASSATGFGSGANVLTF. The full variable domain, rest sourced from reference TRBV27 and TRBJ2-6, is EAQVTQNPRYLITVTGKKLTVTCSQNMNHEYMSWYRQDPGLGLRQIYYSMNVEVTDKGDVPEGYKVSRKEKRNFPLILESPSPNQTSLYFCASSATGFGSGANVLTFGAGSRLTVL.